This T cell receptor (beta chain) was sequenced during a study of OX40 agonist ivuxolimab in advanced cancers. For the study at large: The dose-escalation group included hepatocellular carcinoma, melanoma, renal cell carcinoma and head and neck cancer. One hepatocellular carcinoma and a couple of cutaneous melanoma patients partially responded.

The V gene lost 6 bases and the J gene lost 2 bases, with 8 bases spanning the gap. Germline values: CDR1 DFQATT, CDR2 SNEGSKA (reference sequence). The CDR3 sequence is 11 residues long. The study's findings and limits: More expanded clones were seen, on average, in CD8+ T cells than in CD4+. Specificity for antigen went undetermined in the expanded peripheral T cells.

Assay used: immunoSEQ multiplex PCR; TCRdb lists only in-frame clones, some missing. The repertoire consists of roughly 66,000 clones, with 70% to 90% occurring once and the leading ten covering approximately 1.4%. This clone occurred once. Its antigen remains unknown. Sequences were derived from CD4+ or CD8+ T cells sorted from blood, sampled in a trial of the OX40 agonist ivuxolimab. The chain combines TRBV20-1 with TRBJ2-7; D is unclear. The receptor was isolated from an adult with an advanced solid tumor such as melanoma, head and neck, liver or kidney cancer. CDR3 protein: CSARATYEQYF. The CDR3 bases are TGCAGTGCCCGGGCCACCTACGAGCAGTACTTC.